Listed below are T cell receptor beta chains from one sample, sequenced in a study of radiotherapy plus CTLA-4 blockade in lung cancer. Here immunoSEQ multiplex PCR was the method, and the copy in TCRdb shows in-frame clones only, minus some. The sample has around 80,000 clones; around 79% are singletons. The source material was peripheral blood, sampled from a patient treated with radiotherapy plus ipilimumab. The receptors come from a human donor with non-small cell lung cancer whose response to radiotherapy plus ipilimumab could not be evaluated. Some clones in this sample may be carry-over from other donors' samples. The CDR3 runs from the conserved cysteine through the conserved F or W. The order of the fields is V gene, D gene, J gene, clone size, CDR3 protein, CDR3 DNA. D genes are given only for firm matches. Size is stated for part of the rows, as once, few or many counts, or as a class when the clone is expanded.

TRBV6-5	TRBD2	TRBJ2-5	-	CASSYSAGGQETQYF	TGTGCCAGCAGTTACTCTGCGGGAGGTCAAGAGACCCAGTACTTC
TRBV2	-	TRBJ1-3	-	CASRQISGNTIYF	TGTGCCAGTAGACAAATCTCTGGAAACACCATATATTTT
TRBV5-8	TRBD1	TRBJ2-7	-	CASSFGDSAYEQYF	TGTGCCAGCAGTTTCGGGGACAGTGCCTACGAGCAGTACTTC
TRBV7-3	-	TRBJ2-3	-	CASSPPGQTDTQYF	TGTGCCAGCAGCCCCCCTGGACAGACAGATACGCAGTATTTT
TRBV14	TRBD1	TRBJ2-7	few	CASSQEGGRAYEQYF	TGTGCCAGCAGCCAAGAAGGGGGCCGAGCCTACGAGCAGTACTTC
TRBV6-5	-	TRBJ2-7	-	CASSPTGRSEQYF	TGTGCCAGCAGCCCGACAGGGAGGAGCGAGCAGTACTTC
TRBV6-5	-	TRBJ1-2	-	CASSENRLGYTF	TGTGCCAGCAGTGAGAACAGGCTTGGCTACACCTTC
TRBV19	-	TRBJ2-5	few	CASRSQGTETQYF	TGTGCCAGTAGATCACAGGGGACTGAGACCCAGTACTTC
TRBV11-2	-	TRBJ1-5	once	CASSAALSNQPQHF	TGTGCCAGCAGCGCGGCCCTTAGCAATCAGCCCCAGCATTTT
TRBV28	-	TRBJ2-7	-	CASGPHQGIGDEQYF	TGTGCCAGCGGACCCCACCAGGGGATTGGCGACGAGCAGTACTTC
TRBV9	TRBD2	TRBJ2-7	-	CASSVAGGTGYEQYF	TGTGCCAGCAGCGTAGCGGGAGGGACCGGCTACGAGCAGTACTTC
TRBV28	-	TRBJ1-6	-	CASRGFLAEGALHF	TGTGCCAGCAGAGGCTTTCTCGCCGAGGGGGCCCTCCACTTT
TRBV9	TRBD2	TRBJ2-7	-	CASSVRLAGGPDEQYF	TGTGCCAGCAGCGTTAGGCTAGCGGGGGGGCCGGACGAGCAGTACTTC
TRBV7-9	-	TRBJ1-2	-	CASSFTGQSYGYTF	TGTGCCAGCAGCTTTACTGGACAGAGCTATGGCTACACCTTC
TRBV18	-	TRBJ2-7	-	CASSPPGAFQSYEQYF	TGTGCCAGCTCACCACCCGGAGCCTTCCAATCCTACGAGCAGTACTTC
TRBV6-1	-	TRBJ1-1	-	CASSVRQVRNTEAFF	TGTGCCAGCAGTGTAAGACAAGTCCGGAACACTGAAGCTTTCTTT
TRBV18	-	TRBJ2-5	-	CASSPPRGGETQYF	TGTGCCAGCTCACCTCCCCGAGGGGGTGAGACCCAGTACTTC
TRBV6-1	TRBD2	TRBJ2-1	-	CASSDRRGGDNEQFF	TGTGCCAGCAGTGACCGCCGCGGGGGTGACAATGAGCAGTTCTTC
TRBV27	-	TRBJ1-5	-	CASSFSGFGNQPQHF	TGTGCCAGCAGTTTCTCGGGGTTTGGCAATCAGCCCCAGCATTTT
TRBV6-4	TRBD1	TRBJ2-7	once	CASSAPSGGPGSYEQYF	TGTGCCAGCAGTGCTCCGTCAGGGGGACCGGGCTCCTACGAGCAGTACTTC
TRBV28	-	TRBJ1-6	-	CASSFLQGGGYNSPLHF	TGTGCCAGCAGTTTCCTTCAGGGAGGGGGGTATAATTCACCCCTCCACTTT
TRBV6-5	TRBD1	TRBJ1-1	-	CASSYSGQGSVEAFF	TGTGCCAGCAGTTACTCGGGACAGGGGTCAGTAGAAGCTTTCTTT
TRBV5-1	TRBD1	TRBJ1-1	-	CASRQGQGAWGAFF	TGCGCCAGCAGACAGGGACAGGGGGCATGGGGAGCTTTCTTT
TRBV9	-	TRBJ2-6	-	CASSPRQAPNSGANVLTF	TGTGCCAGCAGCCCCCGACAAGCCCCCAACTCTGGGGCCAACGTCCTGACTTTC
TRBV21-1	-	TRBJ2-1	-	CASSPRRGTSYNEQFF	TGTGCCAGCAGCCCACGTAGAGGGACTTCGTACAATGAGCAGTTCTTC
TRBV10-3	TRBD2	TRBJ2-7	few	CAISEKITSGTYEQYF	TGTGCCATCAGTGAAAAGATAACTAGCGGCACCTACGAGCAGTACTTC
TRBV4-2	TRBD1	TRBJ1-1	-	CASSGWDREVEAFF	TGTGCCAGCAGCGGCTGGGACAGGGAGGTTGAAGCTTTCTTT
TRBV20-1	-	TRBJ2-1	-	CSARGDNEQFF	TGCAGTGCTAGGGGAGACAATGAGCAGTTCTTC
TRBV27	TRBD1	TRBJ2-6	-	CASSRDSLSSGANVLTF	TGTGCCAGCAGTAGGGACAGCTTGAGCTCTGGGGCCAACGTCCTGACTTTC
TRBV2	-	TRBJ2-7	once	CASRITESLSYEQYF	TGTGCCAGCAGAATAACGGAGAGCCTCTCCTACGAGCAGTACTTC
TRBV5-1	TRBD2	TRBJ2-5	-	CASRLGSGGAKETQYF	TGCGCCAGCAGATTGGGTAGCGGGGGGGCGAAAGAGACCCAGTACTTC
TRBV11-2	-	TRBJ1-1	-	CASSHPGWTKNTEAFF	TGTGCCAGCAGCCACCCAGGGTGGACTAAGAACACTGAAGCTTTCTTT
TRBV6-5	TRBD1	TRBJ1-3	-	CASKLDRVNTIYF	TGTGCCAGCAAGCTAGACAGGGTGAACACCATATATTTT
TRBV5-1	-	TRBJ1-1	-	CASSLWGEGTEAFF	TGCGCCAGCAGCTTGTGGGGGGAGGGCACTGAAGCTTTCTTT
TRBV19	TRBD1	TRBJ2-1	-	CASSVGTGKVGNEQFF	TGTGCCAGTAGCGTCGGGACAGGGAAAGTTGGGAATGAGCAGTTCTTC
TRBV19	-	TRBJ1-2	-	CATTPFYEVRGYTF	TGTGCCACTACCCCCTTTTATGAGGTGCGAGGCTACACCTTC
TRBV6-5	TRBD1	TRBJ2-3	-	CASSFQTGFTDTQYF	TGTGCCAGCAGTTTCCAGACAGGGTTTACGGATACGCAGTATTTT
TRBV2	-	TRBJ1-2	few	CASSEDRGGGYGYTF	TGTGCCAGCAGTGAAGATCGTGGGGGGGGCTATGGCTACACCTTC
TRBV6-4	-	TRBJ1-1	-	CASRVPENTEAFF	TGTGCCAGCAGGGTACCAGAGAACACTGAAGCTTTCTTT
TRBV18	TRBD2	TRBJ2-1	-	CASSQGRGVYNEQFF	TGTGCCAGCTCACAGGGGCGGGGGGTCTACAATGAGCAGTTCTTC
TRBV5-1	-	TRBJ1-5	-	CASSLDNHQPQHF	TGCGCCAGCAGCTTGGACAACCATCAGCCCCAGCATTTT
TRBV5-4	-	TRBJ2-7	once	CASSPRDVSYEQYF	TGTGCCAGCAGCCCGCGGGACGTCTCCTACGAGCAGTACTTC
TRBV5-1	TRBD2	TRBJ2-5	-	CASSLVGGEETQYF	TGCGCCAGCAGCTTGGTGGGGGGGGAGGAGACCCAGTACTTC
TRBV19	-	TRBJ2-5	few	CATARMGRGQETQYF	TGTGCCACCGCTAGGATGGGCAGGGGCCAAGAGACCCAGTACTTC
TRBV27	TRBD1	TRBJ1-2	-	CASGEGQRRYGYTF	TGTGCCAGCGGAGAGGGACAGAGGAGGTATGGCTACACCTTC
TRBV5-1	TRBD1	TRBJ1-3	-	CASSSGGTDSGNTIYF	TGCGCCAGCAGCTCCGGTGGGACAGACTCTGGAAACACCATATATTTT
TRBV19	-	TRBJ2-2	-	CASNPTGTGELFF	TGTGCCAGTAACCCGACAGGCACCGGGGAGCTGTTTTTT
TRBV5-1	TRBD1	TRBJ1-6	-	CASREMRTGDYSPLHF	TGCGCCAGCAGGGAGATGCGGACAGGGGATTATTCACCCCTCCACTTT
TRBV5-1	-	TRBJ1-4	-	CASSLWGLEEKLFF	TGCGCCAGCAGCTTGTGGGGACTTGAAGAAAAACTGTTTTTT
TRBV28	-	TRBJ2-7	-	CASSSDSYEQYF	TGTGCCAGCAGTTCAGACAGCTACGAGCAGTACTTC
TRBV4-1	-	TRBJ2-4	few	CASSHNTGLAKNIQYF	TGCGCCAGCAGCCATAATACAGGGCTAGCCAAAAACATTCAGTACTTC
TRBV7-2	TRBD2	TRBJ2-2	few	CASRPSGGVNTGELFF	TGTGCCAGCAGACCTAGCGGGGGGGTGAACACCGGGGAGCTGTTTTTT
TRBV7-7	-	TRBJ2-5	-	CASSLFGPLGGQETQYF	TGTGCTAGCAGCTTATTCGGACCCTTGGGGGGACAAGAGACCCAGTACTTC
TRBV7-2	TRBD2	TRBJ2-2	-	CASSLGLAGSGELFF	TGTGCCAGCAGCTTAGGGCTAGCGGGGTCCGGGGAGCTGTTTTTT
TRBV7-6	TRBD1	TRBJ1-3	-	CASSLAGTAGNTIYF	TGTGCCAGCAGCTTAGCGGGGACAGCTGGAAACACCATATATTTT
TRBV5-6	-	TRBJ2-3	-	CASSLGRASTDTQYF	TGTGCCAGCAGCTTGGGCAGGGCCTCCACAGATACGCAGTATTTT